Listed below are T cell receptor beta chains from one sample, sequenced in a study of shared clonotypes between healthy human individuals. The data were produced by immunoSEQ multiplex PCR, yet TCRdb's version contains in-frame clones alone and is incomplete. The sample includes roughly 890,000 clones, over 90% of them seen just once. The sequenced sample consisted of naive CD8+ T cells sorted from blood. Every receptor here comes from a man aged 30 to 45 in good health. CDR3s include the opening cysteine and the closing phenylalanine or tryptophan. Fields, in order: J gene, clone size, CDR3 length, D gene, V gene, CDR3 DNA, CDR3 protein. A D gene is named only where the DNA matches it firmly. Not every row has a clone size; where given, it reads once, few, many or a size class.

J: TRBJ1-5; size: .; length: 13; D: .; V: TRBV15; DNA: TGTGCCACCAGCAGCAGAAGAACGGGGCCCCAGCATTTT; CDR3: CATSSRRTGPQHF
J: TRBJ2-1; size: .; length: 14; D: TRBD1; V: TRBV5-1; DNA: TGCGCCAGCAGCTTAGGACAGGGGGCGGATGAGCAGTTCTTC; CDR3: CASSLGQGADEQFF
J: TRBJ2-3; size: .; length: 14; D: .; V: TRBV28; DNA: TGTGCCAGCAGTTTCCAAGCCAAAGGAGATACGCAGTATTTT; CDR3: CASSFQAKGDTQYF
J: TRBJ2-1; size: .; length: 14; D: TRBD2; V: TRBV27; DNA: TGTGCCAGCAAGGATAGCGGGAACTACAATGAGCAGTTCTTC; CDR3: CASKDSGNYNEQFF
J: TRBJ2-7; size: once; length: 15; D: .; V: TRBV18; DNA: TGTGCCAGCTCTCCCGCGGGGGCGGACCTCTACGAGCAGTACTTC; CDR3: CASSPAGADLYEQYF
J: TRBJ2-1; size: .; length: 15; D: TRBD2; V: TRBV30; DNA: TGTGCCTGGAGGGGAAGCGGGAGGGCCGGAAATGAGCAGTTCTTC; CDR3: CAWRGSGRAGNEQFF
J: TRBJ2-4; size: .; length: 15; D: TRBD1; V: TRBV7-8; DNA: TGTGCCAGCAGCATAGACAGGGTGGCCAAAAACATTCAGTACTTC; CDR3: CASSIDRVAKNIQYF
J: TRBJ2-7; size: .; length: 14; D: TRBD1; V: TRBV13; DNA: TGTGCCAGCACACTGGGACAGAGTTTCTACGAGCAGTACTTC; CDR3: CASTLGQSFYEQYF
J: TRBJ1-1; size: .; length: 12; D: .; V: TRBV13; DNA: TGTGCCAGCAGCTTAGGGAACACTGAAGCTTTCTTT; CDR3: CASSLGNTEAFF
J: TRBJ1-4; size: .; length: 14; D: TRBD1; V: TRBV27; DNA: TGTGCCAGCAGCCTTCAGGGGGGGGGTGAAAAACTGTTTTTT; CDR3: CASSLQGGGEKLFF
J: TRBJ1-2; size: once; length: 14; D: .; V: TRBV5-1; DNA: TGCGCCAGCAGCTTGGATCGGGGGAACTATGGCTACACCTTC; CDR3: CASSLDRGNYGYTF
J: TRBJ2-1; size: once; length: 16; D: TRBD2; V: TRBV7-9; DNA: TGTGCCAGCAGTCCGACGCGGGGGGCCCCATACAATGAGCAGTTCTTC; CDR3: CASSPTRGAPYNEQFF
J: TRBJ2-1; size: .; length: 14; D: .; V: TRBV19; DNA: TGTGCCAGTAGCTTTTCCCTCCGGGGCAATGAGCAGTTCTTC; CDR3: CASSFSLRGNEQFF
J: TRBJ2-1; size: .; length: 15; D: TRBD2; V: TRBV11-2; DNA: TGTGCCAGCAGCTTCTCTAGCGGGAGGGCCGATGAGCAGTTCTTC; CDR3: CASSFSSGRADEQFF
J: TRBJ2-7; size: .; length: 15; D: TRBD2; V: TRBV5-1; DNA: TGCGCCAGCAGCTTAAGGGCGGGAGCCTCCTACGAGCAGTACTTC; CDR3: CASSLRAGASYEQYF
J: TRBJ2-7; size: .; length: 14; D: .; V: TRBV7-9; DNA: TGTGCCAGCAGCAACCGGGACAACCCCTACGAGCAGTACTTC; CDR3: CASSNRDNPYEQYF
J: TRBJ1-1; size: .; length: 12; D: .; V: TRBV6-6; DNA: TGTGCCAGCACCGCCGTGAACACTGAAGCTTTCTTT; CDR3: CASTAVNTEAFF